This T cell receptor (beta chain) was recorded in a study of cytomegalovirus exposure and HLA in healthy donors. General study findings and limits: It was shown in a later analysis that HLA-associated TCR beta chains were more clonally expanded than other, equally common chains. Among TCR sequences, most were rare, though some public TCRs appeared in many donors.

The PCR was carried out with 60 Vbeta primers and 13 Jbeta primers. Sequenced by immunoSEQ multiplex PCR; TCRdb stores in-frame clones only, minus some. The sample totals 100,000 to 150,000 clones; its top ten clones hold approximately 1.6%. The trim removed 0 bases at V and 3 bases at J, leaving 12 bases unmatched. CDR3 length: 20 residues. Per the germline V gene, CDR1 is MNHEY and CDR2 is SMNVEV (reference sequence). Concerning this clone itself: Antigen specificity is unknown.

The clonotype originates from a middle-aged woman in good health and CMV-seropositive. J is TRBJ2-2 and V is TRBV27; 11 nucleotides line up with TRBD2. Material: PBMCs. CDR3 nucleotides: TGTGCCAGCAGTTTATCCCACCGACCTCTAGCGGGAGGACACACCGGGGAGCTGTTTTTT. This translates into CASSLSHRPLAGGHTGELFF.